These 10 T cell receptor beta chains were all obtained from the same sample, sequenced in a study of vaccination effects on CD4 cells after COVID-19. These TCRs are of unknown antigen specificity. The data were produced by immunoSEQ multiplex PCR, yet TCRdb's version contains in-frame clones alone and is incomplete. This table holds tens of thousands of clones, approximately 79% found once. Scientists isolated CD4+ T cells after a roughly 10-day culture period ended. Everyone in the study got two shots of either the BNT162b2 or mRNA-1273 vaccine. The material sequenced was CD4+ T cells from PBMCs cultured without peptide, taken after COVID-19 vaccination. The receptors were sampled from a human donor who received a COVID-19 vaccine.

CDR3 in DNA: TGTGCCAGCAGCCCCCCTAACCCTGGGGCCAACGTCCTGACTTTC. Translation gives CASSPPNPGANVLTF. This chain links TRBV14 with TRBJ2-6; no definite D call. The V and J ends lost 4 bases and 2 bases respectively, with 9 bases between them. CDR3 length: 15 residues. Per germline, CDR1 SGHDN and CDR2 FVKESK.

The CDR3 protein is CASSIEFGELFF. The CDR3 nucleotides are TGCGCCAGCAGCATTGAATTCGGGGAGCTGTTTTTT. The rearrangement links TRBV5-1 to TRBJ2-2, with D uncertain. Germline V gene data show CDR1 as SGHRS and CDR2 as YFSETQ. Trimming stripped 4 bases from V and 7 bases from J, with 8 bases between. The CDR3 is 12 residues long.

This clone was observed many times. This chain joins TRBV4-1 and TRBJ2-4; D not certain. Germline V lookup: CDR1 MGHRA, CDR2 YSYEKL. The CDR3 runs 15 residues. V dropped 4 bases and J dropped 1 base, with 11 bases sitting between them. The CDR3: CASSPRSWAKNIQYF. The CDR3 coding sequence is TGCGCCAGCAGCCCCAGGTCCTGGGCCAAAAACATTCAGTACTTC.

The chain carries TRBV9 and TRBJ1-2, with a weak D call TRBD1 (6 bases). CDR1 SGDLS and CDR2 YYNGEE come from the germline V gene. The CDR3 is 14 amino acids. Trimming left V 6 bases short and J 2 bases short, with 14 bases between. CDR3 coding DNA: TGTGCCAGCATCCGCTGGGGGCTCAACTATGGCTACACCTTC. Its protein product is CASIRWGLNYGYTF.

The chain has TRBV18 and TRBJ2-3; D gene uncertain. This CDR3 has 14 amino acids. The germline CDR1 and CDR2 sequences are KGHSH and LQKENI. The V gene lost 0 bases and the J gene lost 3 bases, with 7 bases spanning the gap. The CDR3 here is CASSPPGFTDTQYF. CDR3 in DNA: TGTGCCAGCTCACCACCCGGGTTTACAGATACGCAGTATTTT.

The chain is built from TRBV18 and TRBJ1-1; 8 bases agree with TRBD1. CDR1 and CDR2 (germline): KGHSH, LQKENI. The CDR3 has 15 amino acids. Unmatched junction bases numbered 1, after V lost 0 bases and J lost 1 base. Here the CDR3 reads CASSPPGTGNTEAFF. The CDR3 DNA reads TGTGCCAGCTCACCACCAGGGACAGGGAACACTGAAGCTTTCTTT.

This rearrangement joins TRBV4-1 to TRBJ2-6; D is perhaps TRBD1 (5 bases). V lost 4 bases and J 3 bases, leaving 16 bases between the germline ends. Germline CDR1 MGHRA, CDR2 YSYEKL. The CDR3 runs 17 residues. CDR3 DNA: TGCGCCAGCAGCCTTCAGTCCACCCAGGGTGGGGCCAACGTCCTGACTTTC. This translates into CASSLQSTQGGANVLTF.

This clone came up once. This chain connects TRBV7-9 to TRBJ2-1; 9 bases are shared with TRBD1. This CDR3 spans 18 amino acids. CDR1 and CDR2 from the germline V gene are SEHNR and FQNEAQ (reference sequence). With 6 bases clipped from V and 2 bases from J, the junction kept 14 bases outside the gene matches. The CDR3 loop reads CASSPGQGVVGAYNEQFF. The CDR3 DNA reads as TGTGCCAGCAGTCCGGGACAGGGTGTCGTAGGGGCCTACAATGAGCAGTTCTTC.

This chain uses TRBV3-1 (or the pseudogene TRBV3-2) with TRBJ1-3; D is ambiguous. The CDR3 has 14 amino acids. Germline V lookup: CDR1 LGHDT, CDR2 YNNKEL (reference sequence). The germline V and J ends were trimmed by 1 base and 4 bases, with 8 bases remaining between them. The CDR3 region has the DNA TGTGCCAGCAGCCAAGGGATGGCAGGAAACACCATATATTTT. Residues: CASSQGMAGNTIYF.

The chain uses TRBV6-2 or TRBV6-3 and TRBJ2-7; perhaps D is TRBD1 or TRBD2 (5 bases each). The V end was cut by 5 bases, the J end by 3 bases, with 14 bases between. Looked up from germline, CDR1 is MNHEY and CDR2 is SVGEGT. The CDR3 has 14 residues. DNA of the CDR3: TGTGCCAGCAGTCAAGACGGGACGGTCTACGAGCAGTACGTC. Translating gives CASSQDGTVYEQYV.